The 2 T cell receptor beta chains below all came from one sample that was sequenced in a study of Graves' ophthalmopathy and Graves' hyperthyroidism. Transcripts of RNA were the source for amplifying TCR beta CDR3 regions. An opening RT-PCR round employed HTBI primers and preceded a second-round multiplex PCR. TCRdb fed the multiplex PCR reads into MiXCR, producing one record per CDR3 protein. The sample includes some 250,000 distinct CDR3 sequences, approximately 42% seen only once; the top ten take less than 50%. Sequencing input: peripheral blood. The receptors stem from an adult man with Graves' ophthalmopathy.

This clonotype turned up a few times. The chain joins TRBV24-1 to TRBJ2-2, with TRBD2 as a possible D gene (5 bases). Germline CDR1 is KGHDR and CDR2 is SFDVKD. The CDR3 consists of 11 residues. The V gene lost 6 bases and the J gene lost 7 bases, with 5 bases spanning the gap. The CDR3 sequence: CATSRGGELFF. The CDR3 nucleotides are TGTGCCACCAGTCGGGGCGGGGAGCTGTTTTTT.

The V call is TRBV29-1, the J call TRBJ1-2, with 9 bases fitting TRBD1. The length of the CDR3 is 15 residues. V was clipped by 7 bases and J by 1 base; unmatched bases: 10. Germline loops: CDR1 SQVTM, CDR2 ANQGSEA. CDR3 in amino acids: CSETAPGQGNYGYTF. The CDR3 nucleotides are TGCAGCGAGACCGCACCGGGACAGGGTAACTATGGCTACACCTTC.